The 27 T cell receptor beta chains in this list originate from one sample, sequenced in a study of patients and donors after allogeneic stem cell transplantation. TCRdb itself ran the RT-PCR reads through MiXCR, one entry per CDR3 protein. The sample carries 110,000 or so distinct CDR3 sequences, about a third recorded once. What was sequenced was blood, either unsorted or a sorted T cell fraction (not recorded which). These TCRs come from a human donor who was either an allogeneic HSCT recipient or a stem cell or donor lymphocyte infusion donor (not recorded which). It is not recorded whose cells these are; they may come from a transplant donor.

This chain uses TRBV9 with TRBJ2-1; 7 positions match TRBD2. The CDR3 covers 17 residues. Germline CDR1 and CDR2: SGDLS and YYNGEE. V shed 0 bases and J 3 bases; nucleotides not matched to a gene: 9. The CDR3 spells CASSVAGTSGGYNEQFF. Here the CDR3 DNA reads TGTGCCAGCAGCGTAGCAGGGACGTCGGGGGGCTACAATGAGCAGTTCTTC. The whole variable domain, remainder taken from reference TRBV9 and TRBJ2-1, is DSGVTQTPKHLITATGQRVTLRCSPRSGDLSVYWYQQSLDQGLQFLIQYYNGEERAKGNILERFSAQQFPDLHSELNLSSLELGDSALYFCASSVAGTSGGYNEQFFGPGTRLTVL.

This clonotype was observed many times. The rearrangement links TRBV12-3 or TRBV12-4 to TRBJ1-6, with TRBD1 matching over 8 bases. V lost 6 bases to trimming and J lost 10 bases; unmatched junction nucleotides: 11. This CDR3 has 15 residues. The CDR3 region has the DNA TGTGCCAGCAGATCCGGACAGGGAGGAAGATCACCCCTCCACTTT. Residues: CASRSGQGGRSPLHF.

J is TRBJ1-6 and V is TRBV18, with 9 bases matching TRBD1. The CDR3 covers 15 residues. Trimming took 3 bases from V and 5 from J; bases not matched to a gene: 2. CDR1 is KGHSH, CDR2 LQKENI, per germline. CDR3 region: CASSPWTGDNSPLHF. The CDR3 coding sequence is TGTGCCAGCTCACCTTGGACAGGGGATAATTCACCCCTCCACTTT.

This clonotype turned up a few times. The chain links TRBV5-6 to TRBJ2-5; D perhaps matches TRBD1 (6 bases). V was cut by 5 bases and J by 5 bases, with 13 bases left in between. CDR3 length: 13 residues. CDR1 SGHDT and CDR2 YYEEEE come from the germline V gene. The CDR3 sequence: CASSSGVWETQYF. CDR3 nucleotide sequence: TGTGCCAGCAGTTCAGGGGTTTGGGAGACCCAGTACTTC.

This clonotype showed up just a few times. The chain joins TRBV29-1 to TRBJ1-1, with 8 bases matching TRBD1. V dropped 4 bases and J dropped 5; count of bases not matched to a gene: 6. Germline V lookup: CDR1 SQVTM, CDR2 ANQGSEA. The CDR3 sequence is 13 residues long. The CDR3 DNA sequence: TGCAGCGTTGGCGACAGGGGAATGACTGAAGCTTTCTTT. This sequence encodes CSVGDRGMTEAFF.

V is TRBV4-3 and J is TRBJ2-3; no firm D call. The V gene lost 5 bases and the J gene lost 11 bases, with 17 bases spanning the gap. This CDR3 is built from 13 residues. Germline V gene data show CDR1 as LGHNA and CDR2 as YSLEER. This CDR3 reads CASSRTPSREQYF. The CDR3 region has the DNA TGCGCCAGCAGCAGGACGCCTTCGCGCGAGCAGTATTTT.

This sequence joins TRBV30 and TRBJ1-1; no clear D gene. The V end lost 4 bases, the J end lost 6 bases, and 12 bases lay between the germline ends. The CDR3 totals 12 residues. The germline V gene has CDR1 GTSNPN and CDR2 SVGIG (reference sequence). Here the CDR3 reads CAWNSAEPEAFF. The CDR3 DNA follows: TGTGCCTGGAATTCGGCGGAACCTGAAGCTTTCTTT.

This clonotype has just a few counts. The chain has TRBV4-2 and TRBJ1-1; the D gene is possibly TRBD1 (5 bases). CDR3 length: 12 residues. Germline-derived CDR1 and CDR2 are LGHNA and YNFKEQ. Trimming removed 5 bases at V and 5 bases at J, with 9 bases between. The CDR3: CASSSGWTEAFF. In DNA form, the CDR3 reads TGTGCCAGCAGCTCAGGGTGGACTGAAGCTTTCTTT.

This clonotype is a singleton in its sample. J is TRBJ2-1 and V is TRBV20-1, with unresolved D. V was clipped by 6 bases and J by 6 bases, with 9 bases between them. The CDR3 contains 11 residues. Germline CDR1 and CDR2: DFQATT and SNEGSKA (reference sequence). The CDR3 bases are TGCAGTGCCCCGTCGGGCAATGAGCAGTTCTTC. It translates to CSAPSGNEQFF.

This clonotype was picked up one time. The gene calls are TRBV5-1 and TRBJ2-1, with D possibly matching TRBD1 (5 bases). Germline loops: CDR1 SGHRS, CDR2 YFSETQ. Trimming cost V 2 bases and J 9 bases, with 18 bases left between them. The CDR3 loop spans 15 amino acids. The DNA for the CDR3 is TGCGCCAGCAGCTTCTCAGGGTTGAGTCGCGGTGAGCAGTTCTTC. Protein: CASSFSGLSRGEQFF.

This clonotype has more than one count but fewer than ten. The chain is built from TRBV20-1 and TRBJ1-5; D ambiguous. This CDR3 contains 12 residues. Germline V gene lookup returns CDR1 DFQATT and CDR2 SNEGSKA (reference sequence). Trimming shortened V by 6 bases and J by 0 bases, and 6 bases separated the two germline ends. CDR3 DNA sequence: TGCAGTGCAGGATATAGCAATCAGCCCCAGCATTTT. This translates into CSAGYSNQPQHF.

Only a few counts were recorded for this clonotype. The gene calls are TRBV6-5 and TRBJ2-1; D gene ambiguous. The CDR3 loop spans 11 amino acids. Germline V gene data show CDR1 as MNHEY and CDR2 as SVGAGI. V gave up 7 bases and J gave up 4 bases, with 5 bases separating them. For the CDR3, the DNA is TGTGCCAGCAAAGGATACAATGAGCAGTTCTTC. Translation gives CASKGYNEQFF.

This clonotype was counted only a few times. The chain recombines TRBV29-1 with TRBJ1-3; D uncertain. This CDR3 region has 15 residues. Germline V lookup: CDR1 SQVTM, CDR2 ANQGSEA. Trimming removed 6 bases from V and 0 bases from J, with 15 bases in between. The CDR3 DNA reads TGCAGCGTATCCCTGGGCAGCCCCTCTGGAAACACCATATATTTT. Translated, it gives CSVSLGSPSGNTIYF.

This clonotype appeared a few times. The chain has TRBV19 and TRBJ1-5; D gene uncertain. Germline V lookup: CDR1 LNHDA, CDR2 SQIVND (reference sequence). V lost 3 bases and J lost 0, with 12 bases in between. The CDR3 totals 16 residues. CDR3 nucleotide sequence: TGTGCCAGTAGTATTATCGCACCTTATAGCAATCAGCCCCAGCATTTT. It codes for CASSIIAPYSNQPQHF.

CDR3 in DNA: TGTGCCAGCCGGACTAGCGGGACGGATACGCAGTATTTT. Amino acid sequence: CASRTSGTDTQYF. This chain connects TRBV7-9 to TRBJ2-3; TRBD2 matches 12 bases. This CDR3 has 13 amino acids. Germline assignment: CDR1 SEHNR and CDR2 FQNEAQ (reference sequence). With V trimmed by 8 bases and J by 6 bases, 3 bases remained unmatched.

V is TRBV7-9 and J is TRBJ1-3; the match to TRBD1 covers 8 bases. This CDR3 is 19 amino acids long. CDR1 SEHNR and CDR2 FQNEAQ come from the germline V gene (reference sequence). J was trimmed by 0 bases and V by 1 base; bases with no gene match: 11. CDR3: CASSLDPRGTGSSGNTIYF. Here the CDR3 DNA reads TGTGCCAGCAGCTTAGACCCCCGGGGGACAGGCTCCTCTGGAAACACCATATATTTT.

CDR3 nucleotides: TGTGCCAGCAGCCCACGGACAGGGGGCGCGGCTTTCTTT. It codes for CASSPRTGGAAFF. This chain links TRBV7-9 with TRBJ1-1, with 11 nucleotides matching TRBD1. V dropped 5 bases and J dropped 11; count of bases not matched to a gene: 7. Germline V gene data show CDR1 as SEHNR and CDR2 as FQNEAQ (reference sequence). This CDR3 contains 13 residues.

J is TRBJ2-7 and V is TRBV29-1, with a tentative D call TRBD2 (6 bases). The V end lost 6 bases, the J end lost 9 bases, and 15 bases lay between the germline ends. Per germline, CDR1 SQVTM and CDR2 ANQGSEA. The CDR3 totals 11 residues. For the CDR3, the DNA is TGCAGCGTGGAGGGATCTCGCGGGCAGTACTTC. This encodes CSVEGSRGQYF.

V is TRBV20-1 and J is TRBJ1-2; no definite D call. Germline lookup yields CDR1 DFQATT and CDR2 SNEGSKA (reference sequence). CDR3 size: 13 residues. V was shortened by 1 base and J by 5 bases, with 11 bases between the two germline ends. The CDR3, as DNA: TGCAGTGCTAGAGTGGACGGCGTTTATGGCTACACCTTC. As protein: CSARVDGVYGYTF.

The J gene is TRBJ1-1, the V gene TRBV29-1; no firm D call. Trimming took 4 bases from V and 3 from J, leaving 15 bases between them. From germline, CDR1 is SQVTM and CDR2 ANQGSEA. The CDR3 covers 14 residues. The CDR3 spells CSVGKDGVYTEAFF. The DNA for the CDR3 is TGCAGCGTTGGGAAGGACGGGGTGTACACTGAAGCTTTCTTT.

This clonotype was counted many times. The V and J genes are TRBV20-1 and TRBJ2-1; D perhaps matches TRBD2 (5 bases). Trimming pared 5 bases from V and 0 bases from J, leaving 17 bases between. The length of the CDR3 is 16 residues. Germline CDR1 and CDR2: DFQATT and SNEGSKA (reference sequence). This chain's CDR3 is CSAQTAGWSSYNEQFF. Here the CDR3 DNA reads TGCAGTGCTCAGACTGCGGGCTGGAGCTCCTACAATGAGCAGTTCTTC.

The rearrangement links TRBV7-8 to TRBJ2-4; 7 bases align to TRBD2. After removal of 3 bases from V and 6 bases from J, the junction contained 8 bases not matched to a gene. The CDR3 has 15 residues. The germline gives CDR1 SGHVS, CDR2 FQNEAQ. DNA for the CDR3: TGTGCCAGCAGCTTTTTACGCGGGAGAGTAAACATTCAGTACTTC. This translates into CASSFLRGRVNIQYF. Full variable domain (remainder filled in from reference TRBV7-8 and TRBJ2-4): GAGVSQSPRYKVAKRGQDVALRCDPISGHVSLFWYQQALGQGPEFLTYFQNEAQLDKSGLPSDRFFAERPEGSVSTLKIQRTQQEDSAVYLCASSFLRGRVNIQYFGAGTRLSVL.

J is TRBJ1-2 and V is TRBV20-1, with D maybe TRBD1 (5 bases). The germline CDR1 and CDR2 sequences are DFQATT and SNEGSKA (reference sequence). Trimming pared 3 bases from V and 0 bases from J, leaving 8 bases between. This CDR3 spans 13 amino acids. The DNA of the CDR3 is TGCAGTGCTAGGTCCAGGGCTAACTATGGCTACACCTTC. Translated: CSARSRANYGYTF.

The V call is TRBV24-1, the J call TRBJ2-1, with D uncertain. Germline lookup yields CDR1 KGHDR and CDR2 SFDVKD. The ends were cut back, 4 bases at V and 1 base at J, with 13 bases in the middle. There are 16 residues in the CDR3. CDR3 in amino acids: CATSEGGFLSYNEQFF. The CDR3 nucleotides read TGTGCCACCAGTGAGGGTGGCTTTTTATCCTACAATGAGCAGTTCTTC.

The gene calls are TRBV7-2 and TRBJ2-3; possible D gene TRBD1, 5 bases. V gave up 2 bases and J gave up 2 bases, with 8 bases separating them. The germline CDR1 and CDR2 sequences are SGHTA and FQGNSA. CDR3 length: 14 residues. The CDR3 DNA follows: TGTGCCAGCAGCTTAAGCAGGGACACAGATACGCAGTATTTT. Its protein is CASSLSRDTDTQYF.

This clonotype was counted between two and nine times. This chain connects TRBV18 to TRBJ1-3; D is undetermined. Trimming pared 6 bases from V and 4 bases from J, leaving 10 bases between. Germline V gene lookup returns CDR1 KGHSH and CDR2 LQKENI. CDR3 size: 13 residues. The CDR3 here is CASSPELGNTIYF. Written as DNA, the CDR3 is TGTGCCAGCTCGCCCGAACTAGGAAACACCATATATTTT.

The chain combines TRBV12-3 or TRBV12-4 with TRBJ2-7, with unresolved D. This CDR3 region has 13 residues. The V gene lost 3 bases and the J gene lost 3 bases, with 9 bases spanning the gap. The CDR3 spells CASSLKGNYEQYF. Here the CDR3 DNA reads TGTGCCAGCAGTTTGAAGGGAAACTACGAGCAGTACTTC.